What follows are 31 T cell receptor beta chains derived from one specimen sequenced in a study of shared clonotypes between healthy human individuals. Method: immunoSEQ multiplex PCR; TCRdb's copy keeps in-frame clones and lacks some. The table shows over a million clones, with 96% occurring only once. Sequencing was done on a sample of naive CD4+ T cells sorted from blood. Subset defined: CD45RA+ positively selected. These TCRs come from a man under 40 in good health.

The chain is built from TRBV10-3 and TRBJ2-7, with 9 bases aligning to TRBD1. V lost 3 bases, J lost 2 bases, and 5 bases stayed unmatched. The V gene's germline CDR1 is ENHRY and CDR2 SYGVKD. The CDR3 loop spans 15 amino acids. CDR3 in amino acids: CAISDRDRVTYEQYF. For the CDR3, the DNA is TGTGCCATCAGTGACAGGGACAGGGTTACCTACGAGCAGTACTTC.

The chain carries TRBV11-3 and TRBJ1-1; D gene unclear. The CDR3 is made up of 13 amino acids. Trimming cost V 0 bases and J 8 bases, with 10 bases left between them. The germline V gene has CDR1 SGHNT and CDR2 YENEEA. The CDR3 region is CASSLDSGLEAFF. CDR3 DNA: TGTGCCAGCAGCTTAGATTCCGGGTTGGAAGCTTTCTTT.

In this sample, this clone turned up once. This rearrangement joins TRBV5-1 to TRBJ2-2; 7 bases line up with TRBD2. The germline V gene has CDR1 SGHRS and CDR2 YFSETQ. The CDR3 sequence is 15 residues long. V dropped 2 bases and J dropped 0; count of bases not matched to a gene: 1. This CDR3 reads CASSLLAPNTGELFF. As DNA, the CDR3 is TGCGCCAGCAGCTTACTAGCGCCGAACACCGGGGAGCTGTTTTTT. Drawing the rest from reference TRBV5-1 and TRBJ2-2, the complete variable domain is KAGVTQTPRYLIKTRGQQVTLSCSPISGHRSVSWYQQTPGQGLQFLFEYFSETQRNKGNFPGRFSGRQFSNSRSEMNVSTLELGDSALYLCASSLLAPNTGELFFGEGSRLTVL.

This clone has only one observation. This chain links TRBV11-2 with TRBJ1-5; 7 nucleotides agree with TRBD1. CDR3 length: 14 residues. J lost 9 bases, V lost 3 bases, and 8 bases had no gene match. Germline V CDR1 and CDR2: SGHAT, FQNNGV. In DNA form, the CDR3 reads TGTGCCAGCAGCTTTGACAGGGACCGTGGGCCCCAGCATTTT. Residues: CASSFDRDRGPQHF.

V is TRBV6-1 and J is TRBJ2-3; 10 bases align to TRBD2. Trimming at V came to 4 bases and at J to 2 bases, leaving 9 bases not matched to a gene. From germline, CDR1 is MNHNS and CDR2 SASEGT. The CDR3 is made up of 17 amino acids. DNA of the CDR3: TGTGCCAGCAGTGCTCTAGCGGGAGCGAAGTCCACAGATACGCAGTATTTT. It translates to CASSALAGAKSTDTQYF.

CDR3 sequence reads: CASQEQSDTQYF. Here the CDR3 DNA reads TGTGCCAGCCAGGAGCAGTCCGATACGCAGTATTTT. The chain combines TRBV2 with TRBJ2-3; D remains ambiguous. V was pared by 8 bases and J by 6 bases, with 12 bases between. Germline lookup yields CDR1 SNHLY and CDR2 FYNNEI. The CDR3 spans 12 residues. The variable domain in full, with the rest retrieved from reference TRBV2 and TRBJ2-3, is EPEVTQTPSHQVTQMGQEVILRCVPISNHLYFYWYRQILGQKVEFLVSFYNNEISEKSEIFDDQFSVERPDGSNFTLKIRSTKLEDSAMYFCASQEQSDTQYFGPGTRLTVL.

This chain joins TRBV4-3 and TRBJ2-7; 15 bases fit TRBD2. The CDR3 sequence is 17 residues long. After removal of 4 bases from V and 5 bases from J, the junction contained 9 bases not matched to a gene. Germline V gene sequence: CDR1 LGHNA, CDR2 YSLEER. The CDR3 DNA reads TGCGCCAGCAGCCGGAACGTAGGACTAGCGGGAGGGGACGAGCAGTACTTC. As protein: CASSRNVGLAGGDEQYF.

V usage is TRBV27 and J usage is TRBJ1-2; the D is unclear. Looked up from germline, CDR1 is MNHEY and CDR2 is SMNVEV (reference sequence). The germline V and J ends were trimmed by 4 bases and 2 bases, with 17 bases remaining between them. The CDR3 is 16 residues long. CDR3 sequence: CASSYRGKSTNYGYTF. CDR3 nucleotides: TGTGCCAGCAGTTATCGGGGAAAGAGTACCAACTATGGCTACACCTTC.

The chain has TRBV9 and TRBJ2-1, with 9 bases fitting TRBD2. CDR1 SGDLS and CDR2 YYNGEE come from the germline V gene. The trim removed 4 bases at V and 4 bases at J, leaving 15 bases unmatched. The CDR3 sequence is 18 residues long. As DNA, the CDR3 is TGTGCCAGCAGCCGAACCCCAATTATAGCGGGAGCATACAATGAGCAGTTCTTC. This sequence encodes CASSRTPIIAGAYNEQFF.

The chain joins TRBV10-1 to TRBJ2-3; weak D call: TRBD1 (7 bases). Trimming took off 2 bases at V and 5 bases at J, with 11 bases between the two ends. CDR1 is WNHNN and CDR2 is SYGVQD in the germline V gene (reference sequence). This CDR3 spans 14 amino acids. The CDR3 is CASSEGQGGDTQYF. CDR3 in DNA: TGCGCCAGCAGTGAGGGCCAGGGGGGAGATACGCAGTATTTT.

The J gene is TRBJ2-1, the V gene TRBV6-1, with 8 bases that match TRBD2. The trim removed 2 bases at V and 4 bases at J, leaving 10 bases unmatched. This CDR3 spans 17 amino acids. CDR1 is MNHNS and CDR2 is SASEGT in the germline V gene. The CDR3 sequence is CASSEILTSARYNEQFF. CDR3 nucleotides: TGTGCCAGCAGTGAAATTTTGACTAGCGCCCGATACAATGAGCAGTTCTTC.

V usage is TRBV6-6 and J usage is TRBJ2-7; TRBD1 matches at 7 bases. V lost 3 bases to trimming and J lost 0 bases; unmatched junction nucleotides: 8. The CDR3 totals 16 residues. Germline lookup yields CDR1 MNHNY and CDR2 SVGAGI (reference sequence). The CDR3 region is CASSYKLTGVSYEQYF. CDR3 nucleotide sequence: TGTGCCAGCAGTTATAAACTTACAGGGGTCTCCTACGAGCAGTACTTC.

The rearrangement joins TRBV7-7 to TRBJ2-1; unclear D gene. Trimming removed 1 base at V and 5 bases at J, with 6 bases between. CDR1 is SSHAT, CDR2 FNYEAQ, per germline (reference sequence). CDR3 length equals 13 residues. The CDR3: CASSLDAHNEQFF. The CDR3 DNA sequence: TGTGCCAGCAGCTTAGACGCTCACAATGAGCAGTTCTTC.

The chain uses TRBV7-3 and TRBJ2-1; the match to TRBD2 covers 11 bases. Per germline, CDR1 SGHTA and CDR2 FQGTGA. The CDR3 is made up of 15 amino acids. The V gene end was trimmed by 0 bases and the J gene end by 8 bases; junction bases not matched to a gene: 3. The DNA for the CDR3 is TGTGCCAGCAGCTTAACAGGGACTAGCGGCGATGAGCAGTTCTTC. Translating it yields CASSLTGTSGDEQFF.

This clone was recorded once. The V call is TRBV9, the J call TRBJ2-3; the D gene is possibly TRBD1 (6 bases). Germline CDR1 and CDR2: SGDLS and YYNGEE. The CDR3 sequence is 14 residues long. V was clipped by 0 bases and J by 5 bases, with 10 bases between them. DNA for the CDR3: TGTGCCAGCAGCGTAGTGGACAGTAGAGATACGCAGTATTTT. This translates into CASSVVDSRDTQYF.

V is TRBV14 and J is TRBJ2-2; D tentatively reads TRBD1 or TRBD2 (5 bases each). CDR1 is SGHDN, CDR2 FVKESK, per germline. The CDR3 has 17 residues. With 1 base removed from V and 4 bases from J, the gap between germline ends came to 16 bases. The CDR3 is CASSQGRPTRGTGELFF. CDR3 coding DNA: TGTGCCAGCAGCCAAGGGAGGCCAACGAGGGGCACCGGGGAGCTGTTTTTT.

The count of this clone is one. The rearrangement joins TRBV29-1 to TRBJ1-1, with D perhaps matching TRBD1 (6 bases). Trimming cost V 1 base and J 2 bases, with 14 bases left between them. The CDR3 is 15 amino acids. Germline CDR1 SQVTM, CDR2 ANQGSEA. DNA for the CDR3: TGCAGCGTTGAAGTCGGGGGGGGCTTTAACACTGAAGCTTTCTTT. As protein: CSVEVGGGFNTEAFF.

The chain combines TRBV7-2 with TRBJ2-7, with TRBD2 identical over 9 bases. The CDR3 length is 15 residues. CDR1 is SGHTA and CDR2 is FQGNSA in the germline V gene. With V trimmed by 4 bases and J by 7 bases, 11 bases remained unmatched. CDR3 DNA: TGTGCCAGCAGCTCTGGACTAGCGCAAGCGGAAGAGCAGTACTTC. Its translation: CASSSGLAQAEEQYF. The full variable domain, completed using reference TRBV7-2 and TRBJ2-7, is GAGVSQSPSNKVTEKGKDVELRCDPISGHTALYWYRQSLGQGLEFLIYFQGNSAPDKSGLPSDRFSAERTGGSVSTLTIQRTQQEDSAVYLCASSSGLAQAEEQYFGPGTRLTVT.

The chain employs TRBV5-5 and TRBJ2-2; TRBD2 agrees at 7 bases. J lost 0 bases, V lost 3 bases, and 5 bases had no gene match. The CDR3 length is 16 residues. The germline V gene has CDR1 SGHKS and CDR2 YYEKEE (reference sequence). The CDR3: CASSWGRATNTGELFF. The CDR3 region has the DNA TGTGCCAGCAGCTGGGGGAGGGCCACGAACACCGGGGAGCTGTTTTTT. The full variable domain, completed using reference TRBV5-5 and TRBJ2-2, is DAGVTQSPTHLIKTRGQQVTLRCSPISGHKSVSWYQQVLGQGPQFIFQYYEKEERGRGNFPDRFSARQFPNYSSELNVNALLLGDSALYLCASSWGRATNTGELFFGEGSRLTVL.

V and J are TRBV7-9 and TRBJ2-1, with D unresolved. Trimming shortened V by 0 bases and J by 8 bases, and 11 bases separated the two germline ends. In germline, CDR1 is SEHNR, CDR2 FQNEAQ (reference sequence). The CDR3 spans 14 residues. CDR3 coding DNA: TGTGCCAGCAGCTTAGCCCCCTCATGGGATGAGCAGTTCTTC. Protein sequence: CASSLAPSWDEQFF.

The chain recombines TRBV6-1 with TRBJ2-1; TRBD1 might be the D (5 bases). Trimming cost V 6 bases and J 8 bases, with 11 bases left between them. This CDR3 region has 12 residues. The germline V gene has CDR1 MNHNS and CDR2 SASEGT. The CDR3 DNA follows: TGTGCCAGCAGGCTGGACATCTATGAGCAGTTCTTC. This sequence encodes CASRLDIYEQFF.

CDR3 bases: TGTGCCAGCTCCTATGGGGATAGCAATCAGCCCCAGCATTTT. It specifies CASSYGDSNQPQHF. V and J are TRBV28 and TRBJ1-5; D uncertain. CDR1 and CDR2 from the germline V gene are MDHEN and SYDVKM. V lost 8 bases to trimming and J lost 0 bases, with 11 bases between them. This CDR3 has 14 amino acids.

The chain uses TRBV9 and TRBJ2-3; 8 nucleotides line up with TRBD1. Germline values: CDR1 SGDLS, CDR2 YYNGEE. This CDR3 comprises 14 residues. Trimming cost V 3 bases and J 11 bases; bases outside gene matches: 11. The CDR3 sequence: CASSGQQRTGLQYF. The CDR3 bases are TGTGCCAGCAGCGGCCAGCAACGGACAGGGTTGCAGTATTTT. The whole variable domain, filled in from reference TRBV9 and TRBJ2-3, reads DSGVTQTPKHLITATGQRVTLRCSPRSGDLSVYWYQQSLDQGLQFLIQYYNGEERAKGNILERFSAQQFPDLHSELNLSSLELGDSALYFCASSGQQRTGLQYFGPGTRLTVL.

This chain links TRBV6-1 with TRBJ2-3, with D possibly TRBD1 on 6 matching bases. The germline gives CDR1 MNHNS, CDR2 SASEGT. With 2 bases removed from V and 0 bases from J, the gap between germline ends came to 9 bases. CDR3 length equals 15 residues. The CDR3 DNA is TGTGCCAGCAGTGAACAGGGGTTAAGCACAGATACGCAGTATTTT. Its protein is CASSEQGLSTDTQYF.

Notes on this clone: Distinct nucleotide sequences in the sample also encode this CDR3. This chain uses TRBV29-1 with TRBJ2-7; the D is unclear. Germline CDR1 is SQVTM and CDR2 is ANQGSEA. V lost 4 bases and J 0 bases, leaving 7 bases between the germline ends. The CDR3 spans 12 residues. The CDR3 loop is CSVVESSYEQYF. The CDR3 coding sequence is TGCAGCGTTGTAGAAAGCTCCTACGAGCAGTACTTC.

Of note for this clone: The same CDR3 also results from other DNA sequences found in this sample. V is TRBV7-2 and J is TRBJ2-3; D is uncertain. With 0 bases removed from V and 2 bases from J, the gap between germline ends came to 6 bases. CDR1 SGHTA and CDR2 FQGNSA come from the germline V gene. The CDR3 runs 14 residues. The CDR3 region has the DNA TGTGCCAGCAGCTTAGCGGCCGCCACAGATACGCAGTATTTT. The encoded protein is CASSLAAATDTQYF.

This clone was detected only once. Here the CDR3 reads CATSRVPPDGKYGYTF. The CDR3 DNA sequence: TGTGCCACCAGCAGAGTCCCCCCGGACGGCAAGTATGGCTACACCTTC. The chain uses TRBV15 and TRBJ1-2, with unresolved D. The CDR3 length is 16 residues. V was shortened by 1 base and J by 5 bases, with 17 bases between the two germline ends. Germline V gene sequence: CDR1 LNHNV, CDR2 YYDKDF (reference sequence). Using reference TRBV15 and TRBJ1-2 for the parts outside the CDR3, the full variable domain is DAMVIQNPRYQVTQFGKPVTLSCSQTLNHNVMYWYQQKSSQAPKLLFHYYDKDFNNEADTPDNFQSRRPNTSFCFLDIRSPGLGDTAMYLCATSRVPPDGKYGYTFGSGTRLTVV.

This clone has a single count. The chain carries TRBV9 and TRBJ2-5; 7 bases agree with TRBD2. This CDR3 spans 15 amino acids. Germline CDR1 is SGDLS and CDR2 is YYNGEE. The ends lost 2 bases at V and 2 bases at J; junction bases unmatched: 6. CDR3 loop: CASSVISGRQETQYF. Written as DNA, the CDR3 is TGTGCCAGCAGCGTCATTAGCGGGCGGCAAGAGACCCAGTACTTC. The whole variable domain, remainder taken from reference TRBV9 and TRBJ2-5, is DSGVTQTPKHLITATGQRVTLRCSPRSGDLSVYWYQQSLDQGLQFLIQYYNGEERAKGNILERFSAQQFPDLHSELNLSSLELGDSALYFCASSVISGRQETQYFGPGTRLLVL.

As for this clone: Other DNA sequences in this specimen translate into the identical CDR3. The chain has TRBV5-6 and TRBJ2-3; 8 bases line up with TRBD2. J gave up 1 base and V 0 bases, and 4 bases lay outside the gene matches. Germline CDR1 and CDR2: SGHDT and YYEEEE. This CDR3 contains 16 residues. CDR3 DNA sequence: TGTGCCAGCAGCTTGGACGGGAGGGCCGGCACAGATACGCAGTATTTT. Translating it yields CASSLDGRAGTDTQYF.

The J gene is TRBJ2-7, the V gene TRBV5-1, with 11 bases lining up with TRBD2. CDR3 length equals 15 residues. Germline V gives CDR1 SGHRS, CDR2 YFSETQ. Losses at the gene ends were 2 bases for V and 5 bases for J; bases not matched to a gene: 6. The CDR3: CASSFSSGRSHEQYF. The CDR3 coding sequence is TGCGCCAGCAGCTTTTCTAGCGGGAGGTCCCACGAGCAGTACTTC.

The genes are TRBV10-3 and TRBJ2-7; 10 nucleotides agree with TRBD2. This CDR3 comprises 15 residues. CDR1 ENHRY and CDR2 SYGVKD come from the germline V gene. Trimming at V came to 3 bases and at J to 7 bases, leaving 9 bases not matched to a gene. As DNA, the CDR3 is TGTGCCATCAGTGATAAACTAGCGGGACCCGGGGAGCAGTACTTC. Residues: CAISDKLAGPGEQYF.